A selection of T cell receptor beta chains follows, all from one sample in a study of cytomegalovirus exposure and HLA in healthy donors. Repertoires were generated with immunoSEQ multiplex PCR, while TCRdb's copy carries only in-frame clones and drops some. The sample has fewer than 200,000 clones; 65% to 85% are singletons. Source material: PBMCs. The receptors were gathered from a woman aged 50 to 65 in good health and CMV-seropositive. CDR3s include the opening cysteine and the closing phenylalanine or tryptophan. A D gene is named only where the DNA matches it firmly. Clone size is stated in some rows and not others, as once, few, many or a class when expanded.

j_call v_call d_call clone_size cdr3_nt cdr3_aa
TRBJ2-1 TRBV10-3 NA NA TGTGCCATCAGTGAAGGCAGGCCGAATGAGCAGTTCTTC CAISEGRPNEQFF
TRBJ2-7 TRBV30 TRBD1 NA TGTGCCTGGAGTCATGGACAGGGCGAGCAGTACTTC CAWSHGQGEQYF
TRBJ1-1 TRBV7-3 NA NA TGTGCCAGCAGCTTGTCGAACAGTCCTAACACTGAAGCTTTCTTT CASSLSNSPNTEAFF
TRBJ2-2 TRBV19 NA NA TGTGCCAGTAGTATAACAGGGTCGGCCGGGGAGCTGTTTTTT CASSITGSAGELFF
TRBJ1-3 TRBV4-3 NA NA TGCGCCAGCAGCCAGTTTTTGTCAGCGGGAAACACCATATATTTT CASSQFLSAGNTIYF
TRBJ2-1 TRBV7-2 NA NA TGTGCCAGCAGCTTGACTAGTGCCTATTCCGAGCAGTTCTTC CASSLTSAYSEQFF
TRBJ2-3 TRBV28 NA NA TGTGCCAGCAGCGGAGATACGCAGTATTTT CASSGDTQYF
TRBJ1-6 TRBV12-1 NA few NA CASSFAQGAANSPLHF
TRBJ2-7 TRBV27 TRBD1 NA TGTGCCAGCAGCGAGGGACAGGGTTCTAAGCAGTACTTC CASSEGQGSKQYF
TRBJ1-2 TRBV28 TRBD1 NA TGTGCCAGCAGTGGGGGACAGGGCGGTGGCTACACCTTC CASSGGQGGGYTF
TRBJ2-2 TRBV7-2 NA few TGTGCCAGCAGCAAAGGGGAAACAGCCGGGGAGCTGTTTTTT CASSKGETAGELFF
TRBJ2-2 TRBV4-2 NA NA TGTGCCAGCAGCCCCGGAATGGACTCCGGGGAGCTGTTTTTT CASSPGMDSGELFF
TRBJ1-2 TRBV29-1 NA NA TGCAGCATTCTGGACAGTGTCGGCTACACCTTC CSILDSVGYTF
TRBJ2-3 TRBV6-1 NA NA TGTGCCAGCAGCGCGATACCTAGCACAGATACGCAGTATTTT CASSAIPSTDTQYF
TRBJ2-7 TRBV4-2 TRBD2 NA TGTGCCAGCAGCCAAGACGGGGGGAGAGAGCAGTACTTC CASSQDGGREQYF
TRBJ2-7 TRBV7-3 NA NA TGTGCCAGCAGATCCCAGCCGGGATCCTACGAGCAGTACTTC CASRSQPGSYEQYF
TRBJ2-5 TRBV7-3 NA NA TGTGCCAGCAGCTTAGGCACAGGACTACAAGAGACCCAGTACTTC CASSLGTGLQETQYF
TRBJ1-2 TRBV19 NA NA TGTGCCAGTAGACTGGGGGGGCATGGCTACACCTTC CASRLGGHGYTF
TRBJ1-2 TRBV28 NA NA TGTGCCAGCACTATCAACAGGGACTATGGCTACACCTTC CASTINRDYGYTF
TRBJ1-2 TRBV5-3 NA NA TGTGCCAGAAGCTTGGTACGAGGATATGGCTACACCTTC CARSLVRGYGYTF
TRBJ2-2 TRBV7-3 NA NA TGTGCCAGCAGCCCAGATTGGCGTATCGGAACCCGGGTAACCGGGGAGCTGTTTTTT CASSPDWRIGTRVTGELFF
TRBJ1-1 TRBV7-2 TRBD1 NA TGTGCCAGCAGCTTGGCACAGGGGTTGGTCACTGAAGCTTTCTTT CASSLAQGLVTEAFF
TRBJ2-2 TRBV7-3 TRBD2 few TGTGCCAGCAGCTTAGGGACTAGCTTTAACACCGGGGAGCTGTTTTTT CASSLGTSFNTGELFF
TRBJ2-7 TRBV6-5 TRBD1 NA TGTGCCAGCAGTTACAGACAGGGTCTCCGCTACGAGCAGTACTTC CASSYRQGLRYEQYF
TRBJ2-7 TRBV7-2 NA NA TGTGCCAGCAGCTTAGTAAGACAGCCAGGCGAGCAGTACTTC CASSLVRQPGEQYF
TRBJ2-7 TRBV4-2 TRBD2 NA TGTGCCAGCAGCTCACGCGTCGGGGGGACCTACTCCTACGAGCAGTACTTC CASSSRVGGTYSYEQYF
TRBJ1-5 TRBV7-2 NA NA TGTGCCAGCAGCCCCAGAGGGCAGCCCCAGCATTTT CASSPRGQPQHF
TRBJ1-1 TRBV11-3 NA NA TGTGCCAGCAGCTTCGAGGTGCACACTGAAGCTTTCTTT CASSFEVHTEAFF
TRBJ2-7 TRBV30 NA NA TGTGCCTGGTCCCCGGGAAACCTCTACGAGCAGTACTTC CAWSPGNLYEQYF
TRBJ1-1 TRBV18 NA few TGTGCCAGCTCACCTTTTTTGACAGGATTGATGAACACTGAAGCTTTCTTT CASSPFLTGLMNTEAFF
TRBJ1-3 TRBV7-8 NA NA TGTGCCAGCAGCACTAGGACTGGAAACACCATATATTTT CASSTRTGNTIYF
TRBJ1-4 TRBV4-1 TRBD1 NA TGCGCCAGCAGCCTCCGACTCCCGGGACAGGGGAATGAAAAACTGTTTTTT CASSLRLPGQGNEKLFF
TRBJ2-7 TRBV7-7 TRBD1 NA TGTGCTAGCAGCCAAGACGGGACAGGGGCCTACGAGCAGTACTTC CASSQDGTGAYEQYF
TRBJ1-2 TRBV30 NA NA TGTGCCTGGAGTAGGGAGGGGGATGGCTACACCTTC CAWSREGDGYTF
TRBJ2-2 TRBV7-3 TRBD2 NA TGTGCCAGCAGCCCTACGAGTAGATCGGGAGGGAACACCGGGGAGCTGTTTTTT CASSPTSRSGGNTGELFF
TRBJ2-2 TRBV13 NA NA TGTGCCAGCAGCTTAACAGGGACCGGGGAGCTGTTTTTT CASSLTGTGELFF
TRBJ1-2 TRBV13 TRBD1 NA TGTGCCAGCAGCGGCGGACAGGCACGAGTAGGCTACACCTTC CASSGGQARVGYTF
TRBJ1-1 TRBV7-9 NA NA TGTGCCAGCACCAAATTGCGGAACACTGAAGCTTTCTTT CASTKLRNTEAFF
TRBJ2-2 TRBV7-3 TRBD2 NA TGTGCCAGCAGCCGGGACGGGGGGGGGAACACCGGGGAGCTGTTTTTT CASSRDGGGNTGELFF
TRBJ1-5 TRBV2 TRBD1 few TGTGCCAGCAGTGAAGAGGGGACAGGGGTTCAGCCCCAGCATTTT CASSEEGTGVQPQHF
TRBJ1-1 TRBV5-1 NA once TGCGCCAGCAGCTTATACGTGTGGAGACACGACGAGGGCACTGAAGCTTTCTTT CASSLYVWRHDEGTEAFF
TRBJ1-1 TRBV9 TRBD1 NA TGTGCCAGCAGCGTAGATGCAGGGGGAGACACTGAAGCTTTCTTT CASSVDAGGDTEAFF
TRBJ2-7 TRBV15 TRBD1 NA TGTGCCACCAGCAGAGATCAGGCGACAGGGGGCGAGCAGTACTTC CATSRDQATGGEQYF
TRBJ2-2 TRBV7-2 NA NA TGTGCCAGTTCGAAGCGGGACACCGGGGAGCTGTTTTTT CASSKRDTGELFF
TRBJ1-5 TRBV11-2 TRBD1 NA TGTGCCAGCAGCTGGACAGGGACCTCCGGTATCCAGCATTTT CASSWTGTSGIQHF
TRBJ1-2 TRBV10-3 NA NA TGTGCCACTGGGGTCCAGGAGGACTATGGCTACACCTTC CATGVQEDYGYTF
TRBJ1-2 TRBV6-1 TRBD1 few TGTGCCAGCAGTGAAGCGGGGACAGGGGGTTACGGCTACACCTTC CASSEAGTGGYGYTF
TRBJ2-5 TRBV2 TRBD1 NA TGTGCCAGCAGTTCCAACGACAGGGGCGGAGAGACCCAGTACTTC CASSSNDRGGETQYF
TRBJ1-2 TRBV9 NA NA TGTGCCAGCAGCGTAGCACAGGCTGATGGCTACACCTTC CASSVAQADGYTF
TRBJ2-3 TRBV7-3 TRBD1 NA TGTGCCAGCGGCTGGACAGGGTCCCTTACAGATACGCAGTATTTT CASGWTGSLTDTQYF
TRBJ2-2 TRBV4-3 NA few TGCGCCAGCAGCCAAGTACCAGGGCATGACGGGGAGCTGTTTTTT CASSQVPGHDGELFF
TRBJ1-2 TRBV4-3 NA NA TGCGCCAGCAGCCGGCAAAGGGGTATTTCGGATGGCTACACCTTC CASSRQRGISDGYTF
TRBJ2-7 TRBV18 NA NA TGTGCCAGCTCACCACCAAATCTAAAGGGGCAGGGCGAGCAGTACTTC CASSPPNLKGQGEQYF
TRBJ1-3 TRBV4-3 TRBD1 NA TGCGCCAGCAGCCAAGACCAGGGGGCGGGAAACACCATATATTTT CASSQDQGAGNTIYF